This entry describes one T cell receptor beta chain. CDR3 length: 14 residues. V was clipped by 6 bases and J by 5 bases; unmatched bases: 8. Germline values: CDR1 MNHEY, CDR2 SMNVEV (reference sequence). The data originate from a study of technical replicates of blood from several donors. TCRdb's copy holds only in-frame clones and misses some; the assay was immunoSEQ multiplex PCR. The sample has 79,000 or so clones; about 92% are singletons. The chain combines TRBV27 with TRBJ2-7; 9 positions agree with TRBD1. What was sequenced was T cells isolated from PBMCs. This TCR came from a human donor in good health. CDR3 sequence (DNA): TGTGCCAGCAGCCTGACAGGGGGATGGGACGAGCAGTACTTC. The encoded protein is CASSLTGGWDEQYF.